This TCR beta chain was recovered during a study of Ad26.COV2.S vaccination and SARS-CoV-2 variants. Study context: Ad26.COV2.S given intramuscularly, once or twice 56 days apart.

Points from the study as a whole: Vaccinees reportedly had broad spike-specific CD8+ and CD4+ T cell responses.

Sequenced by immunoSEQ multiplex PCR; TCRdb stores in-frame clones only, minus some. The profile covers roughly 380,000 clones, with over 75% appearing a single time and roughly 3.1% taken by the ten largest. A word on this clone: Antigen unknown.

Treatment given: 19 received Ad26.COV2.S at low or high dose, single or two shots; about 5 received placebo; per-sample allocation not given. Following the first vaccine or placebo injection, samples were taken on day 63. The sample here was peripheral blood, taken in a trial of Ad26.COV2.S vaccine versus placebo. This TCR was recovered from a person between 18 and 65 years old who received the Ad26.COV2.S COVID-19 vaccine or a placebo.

The CDR3 sequence is CASGRGNSYNEQFF. CDR3 DNA: TGTGCCAGCGGTCGGGGGAACTCCTACAATGAGCAGTTCTTC. The genes are TRBV5-6 and TRBJ2-1; maybe TRBD2 (6 bases). Germline V CDR1 and CDR2: SGHDT, YYEEEE. V lost 7 bases and J lost 0, with 11 bases in between. The CDR3 totals 14 residues.